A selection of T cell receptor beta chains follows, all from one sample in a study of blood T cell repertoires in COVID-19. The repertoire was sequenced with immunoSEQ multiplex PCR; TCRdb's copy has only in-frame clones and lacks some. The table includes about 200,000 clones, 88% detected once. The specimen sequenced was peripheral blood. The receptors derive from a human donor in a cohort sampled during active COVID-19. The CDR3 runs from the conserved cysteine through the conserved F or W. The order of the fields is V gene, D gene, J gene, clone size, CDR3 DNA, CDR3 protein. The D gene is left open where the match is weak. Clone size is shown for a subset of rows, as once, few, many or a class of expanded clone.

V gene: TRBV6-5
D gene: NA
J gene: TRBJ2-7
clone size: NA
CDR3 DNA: TGTGCCAGCAAAGTGCGGGACGAGCAGTACTTC
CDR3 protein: CASKVRDEQYF

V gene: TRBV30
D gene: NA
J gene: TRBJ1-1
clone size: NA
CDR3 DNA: TGTGCCTGGAGGAGTAAAAACACTGAAGCTTTCTTT
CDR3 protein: CAWRSKNTEAFF

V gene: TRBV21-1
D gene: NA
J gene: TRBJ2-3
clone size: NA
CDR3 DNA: TGTGCCAGCAGCGAGAAGACTAGCGGGAGCGGCACAGATACGCAGTATTTT
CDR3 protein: CASSEKTSGSGTDTQYF

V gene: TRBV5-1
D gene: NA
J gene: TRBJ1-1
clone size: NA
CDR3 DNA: TGCGCCAGCAGACTGATGGACACGAACACTGAAGCTTTCTTT
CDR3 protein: CASRLMDTNTEAFF

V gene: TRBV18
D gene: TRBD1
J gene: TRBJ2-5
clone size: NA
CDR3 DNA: TGTGCCAGCTCACAGGGACAGGAAGAGACCCAGTACTTC
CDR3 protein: CASSQGQEETQYF

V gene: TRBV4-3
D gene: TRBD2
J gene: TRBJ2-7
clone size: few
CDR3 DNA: TGCGCCAGCAGCCAAACTGCGCGGGGGTACTATTCCTACGAGCAGTACTTC
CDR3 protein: CASSQTARGYYSYEQYF

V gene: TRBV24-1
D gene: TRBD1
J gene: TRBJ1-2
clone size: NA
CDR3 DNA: TGTGCCACCAGCCCTCGACCAAATCCGGGACAGAGGAGAAGTGGCTACACCTTC
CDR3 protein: CATSPRPNPGQRRSGYTF

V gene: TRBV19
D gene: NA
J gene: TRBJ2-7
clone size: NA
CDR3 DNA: TGTGCCAGTAGGGCTGCGGGGAGCTCCTACGAGCAGTACTTC
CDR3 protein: CASRAAGSSYEQYF

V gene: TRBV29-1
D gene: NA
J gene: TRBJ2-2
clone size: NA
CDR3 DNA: TGCAGCGTTCAGAATCAGGGGACGAACACCGGGGAGCTGTTTTTT
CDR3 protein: CSVQNQGTNTGELFF

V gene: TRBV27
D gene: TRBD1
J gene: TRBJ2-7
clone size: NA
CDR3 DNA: TGTGCCAGCAGTTTCTCGGGACAGTCCTACGAGCAGTACTTC
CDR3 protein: CASSFSGQSYEQYF

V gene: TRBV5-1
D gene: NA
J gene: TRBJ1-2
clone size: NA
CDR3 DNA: TGCGCCAGCAGCCCATCCACAGGCCCTGGAGGCTACACCTTC
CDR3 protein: CASSPSTGPGGYTF

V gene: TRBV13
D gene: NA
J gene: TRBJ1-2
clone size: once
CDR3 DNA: TGTGCCAGCAGCTTAGCAGGGGCCAATAACTATGGCTACACCTTC
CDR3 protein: CASSLAGANNYGYTF

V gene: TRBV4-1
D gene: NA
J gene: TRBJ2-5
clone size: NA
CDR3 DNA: TGCGCCAGCAGCCAAGTTAGCGACCAAGAGACCCAGTACTTC
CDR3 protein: CASSQVSDQETQYF

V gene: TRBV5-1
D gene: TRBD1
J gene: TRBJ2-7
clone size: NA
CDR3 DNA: TGCGCCAGCAGCCCGCAAGGGGGCGGGTACGAGCAGTACTTC
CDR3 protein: CASSPQGGGYEQYF

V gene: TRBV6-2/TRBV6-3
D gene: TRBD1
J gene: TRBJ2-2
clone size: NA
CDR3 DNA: TGTGCCAGCAGTAACAGGGGCCCCGGGGAGCTGTTTTTT
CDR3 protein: CASSNRGPGELFF

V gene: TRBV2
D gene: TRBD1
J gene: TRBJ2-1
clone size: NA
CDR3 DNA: TGTGCCAGCAGTCTGAATAGCGGGACAGGGGGTAATGAGCAGTTCTTC
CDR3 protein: CASSLNSGTGGNEQFF

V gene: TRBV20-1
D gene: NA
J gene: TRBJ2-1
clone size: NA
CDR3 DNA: TGCAGTGCTAGTCGGGGGGCAAATTGGAATGAGCAGTTCTTC
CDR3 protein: CSASRGANWNEQFF

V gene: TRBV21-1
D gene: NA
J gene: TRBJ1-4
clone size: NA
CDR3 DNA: TGTGCCAGCAGCAAAGGACAGCGTAACAATGAAAAACTGTTTTTT
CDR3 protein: CASSKGQRNNEKLFF

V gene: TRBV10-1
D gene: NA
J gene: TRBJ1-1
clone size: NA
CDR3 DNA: TGCGCCAGCAGTCCCGGGGGGAAGAACACTGAAGCTTTCTTT
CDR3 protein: CASSPGGKNTEAFF

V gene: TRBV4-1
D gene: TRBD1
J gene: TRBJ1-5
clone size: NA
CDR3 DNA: TGCGCCAGCAGCCCCTCGGACAGGGGGGATCAGCCCCAGCATTTT
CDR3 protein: CASSPSDRGDQPQHF

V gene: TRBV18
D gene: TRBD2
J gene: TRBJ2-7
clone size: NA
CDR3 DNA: TGTGCCAGCTCACCCGGGCTAGCGGGACACCGACTTTCCTACGAGCAGTACTTC
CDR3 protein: CASSPGLAGHRLSYEQYF

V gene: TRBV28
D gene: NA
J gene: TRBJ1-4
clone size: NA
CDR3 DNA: TGTGCCAGCAGCCTAGGGGGAAGAGATGAAAAACTGTTTTTT
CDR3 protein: CASSLGGRDEKLFF

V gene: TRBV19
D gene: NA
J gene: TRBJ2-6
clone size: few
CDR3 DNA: TGTGCCAGTAGTATGGCCGGGTTACCCTCTGGGGCCAACGTCCTGACTTTC
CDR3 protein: CASSMAGLPSGANVLTF

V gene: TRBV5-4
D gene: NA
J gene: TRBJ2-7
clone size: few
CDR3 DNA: TGTGCCAGCAGCTTTGGGACTGTATCCTACGAGCAGTACTTC
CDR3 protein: CASSFGTVSYEQYF

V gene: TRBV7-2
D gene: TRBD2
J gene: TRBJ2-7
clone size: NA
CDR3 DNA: TGTGCCAGCAGCTTAAGTTCTGGCGGGAGCTCCTACGAGCAGTACTTC
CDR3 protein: CASSLSSGGSSYEQYF

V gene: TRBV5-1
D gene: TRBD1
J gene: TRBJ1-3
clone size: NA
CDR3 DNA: TGCGCCAGCAGCTCACAGGGGTCTGGAAACACCATATATTTT
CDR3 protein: CASSSQGSGNTIYF

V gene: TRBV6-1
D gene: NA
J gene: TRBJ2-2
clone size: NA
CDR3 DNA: TGTGCCAGCAGTGAAGTGGAGCGGGCGGCCGGGGAGCTGTTTTTT
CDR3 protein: CASSEVERAAGELFF